The 29 T cell receptor beta chains given below trace back to one sample, sequenced in a study of T cells in narcolepsy. Clones were read by immunoSEQ multiplex PCR, and TCRdb kept only the in-frame ones, dropping some. Among about 27,000 clones listed, about 84% were seen once. The sequenced material came from CD45RA- memory CD4+ T cells from PBMCs. These receptor sequences come from a human donor with narcolepsy.

This rearrangement joins TRBV10-1 to TRBJ1-2, with 7 bases fitting TRBD1. Trimming removed 6 bases from V and 2 bases from J; junction bases left unmatched: 12. Germline CDR1 and CDR2: WNHNN and SYGVQD (reference sequence). The CDR3 loop spans 16 amino acids. CDR3 region: CASSVRKTGWNYGYTF. CDR3 in DNA: TGCGCCAGCAGCGTGAGAAAGACAGGGTGGAACTATGGCTACACCTTC.

CDR3 region: CASSPLLRGNYGYTF. The CDR3 DNA is TGTGCCAGCAGTCCTCTCCTGAGGGGTAACTATGGCTACACCTTC. The chain recombines TRBV27 with TRBJ1-2, with D tentatively TRBD1 (5 bases). Germline CDR1 reads MNHEY; CDR2 reads SMNVEV (reference sequence). V gave up 5 bases and J gave up 1 base, with 14 bases separating them. The CDR3 has 15 amino acids.

The chain is built from TRBV7-2 and TRBJ1-2; possibly TRBD1 for D (6 bases). V was clipped by 2 bases and J by 3 bases, with 13 bases between them. This CDR3 region has 15 residues. In germline, CDR1 is SGHTA, CDR2 FQGNSA. Written as DNA, the CDR3 is TGTGCCAGCAGCTTACCGAAACAGGGACACTATGGCTACACCTTC. The encoded protein is CASSLPKQGHYGYTF.

This clone was found a few times. The chain's CDR3 is CASSKARTGIYEQYF. For the CDR3, the DNA is TGTGCCAGCAGCAAAGCGCGGACAGGGATTTACGAGCAGTACTTC. The chain uses TRBV21-1 and TRBJ2-7; the tabulated D call, TRBD1, remains unverified against the DNA. TRBV21-1 is termed a pseudogene. The CDR3 sequence is 15 residues long.

The chain uses TRBV6-4 and TRBJ2-5; 9 bases line up with TRBD2. Germline CDR1 MRHNA, CDR2 SNTAGT. V trimming: 8 bases; J trimming: 5 bases; junction bases outside the gene matches: 12. CDR3 length: 15 residues. CDR3 in DNA: TGTGCCAGCTTTCCAGCGGGGGGCCCGACGGAGACCCAGTACTTC. It codes for CASFPAGGPTETQYF.

A few counts support this clone. Other DNA sequences in the same sample also yield this CDR3. The V gene is TRBV7-9, the J gene TRBJ2-3, with TRBD2 as a possible D gene (5 bases). The CDR3 is made up of 14 amino acids. The germline V and J ends were trimmed by 5 bases and 2 bases, with 11 bases remaining between them. The V gene's germline CDR1 is SEHNR and CDR2 FQNEAQ (reference sequence). DNA of the CDR3: TGTGCCAGCAGCGCCTCCGGGAACACAGATACGCAGTATTTT. Protein product: CASSASGNTDTQYF.

This sequence joins TRBV30 and TRBJ1-6; TRBD1 matches at 7 bases. CDR3 length equals 15 residues. Germline V lookup: CDR1 GTSNPN, CDR2 SVGIG (reference sequence). The J segment lost 10 bases and the V segment lost 3 bases, leaving 12 bases of the junction unmatched. DNA for the CDR3: TGTGCCTGGAGCGCGGGACAGTGGGCGAGATCACCCCTCCACTTT. The encoded protein is CAWSAGQWARSPLHF.

This sequence joins TRBV10-3 and TRBJ1-2; TRBD1 aligns across 10 bases. The germline gives CDR1 ENHRY, CDR2 SYGVKD. The CDR3 consists of 16 residues. Trimming at V came to 3 bases and at J to 4 bases, leaving 8 bases not matched to a gene. For the CDR3, the DNA is TGTGCCATCAGTGACGTGGACAGGGGGGCCCGCTATGGCTACACCTTC. As protein: CAISDVDRGARYGYTF.

V gene TRBV10-2 combines with J gene TRBJ1-2, with 8 nucleotides matching TRBD1. The germline V gene encodes CDR1 WSHSY and CDR2 SAAADI. This CDR3 has 13 residues. V lost 8 bases and J lost 6; bases outside the gene matches: 8. DNA for the CDR3: TGCGCCAGCTGTGGACGACAGGGGAATGGCTACACCTTC. It translates to CASCGRQGNGYTF.

The chain couples TRBV7-9 to TRBJ1-3; tentatively, D is TRBD1 (5 bases). CDR1 is SEHNR and CDR2 is FQNEAQ in the germline V gene (reference sequence). V was cut by 1 base and J by 0 bases, with 16 bases left in between. CDR3 size: 18 residues. The CDR3 loop is CASSLGQYNSPSGNTIYF. CDR3 sequence (DNA): TGTGCCAGCAGCTTAGGACAGTACAATTCCCCCTCTGGAAACACCATATATTTT.

The chain couples TRBV5-1 to TRBJ2-5; 7 bases map to TRBD1. The germline V gene has CDR1 SGHRS and CDR2 YFSETQ. This CDR3 is 15 amino acids long. The ends lost 4 bases at V and 1 base at J; junction bases unmatched: 7. CDR3 residues: CASSKIGQVQETQYF. The CDR3 coding sequence is TGCGCCAGCAGCAAAATAGGACAGGTCCAAGAGACCCAGTACTTC.

The rearrangement joins TRBV18 to TRBJ2-3; a weak D match, TRBD1 (5 bases). Germline values: CDR1 KGHSH, CDR2 LQKENI. With 4 bases removed from V and 1 base from J, the gap between germline ends came to 9 bases. This CDR3 is 14 amino acids long. CDR3 DNA sequence: TGTGCCAGCTCACTTGGACAAGGCACAGATACGCAGTATTTT. Amino acids: CASSLGQGTDTQYF.

The V call is TRBV5-4, the J call TRBJ1-6, with 7 positions matching TRBD1. The ends lost 1 base at V and 7 bases at J; junction bases unmatched: 8. CDR1 and CDR2 from the germline V gene are SGHNT and YYREEE (reference sequence). The CDR3 is 16 residues long. The CDR3 DNA follows: TGTGCCAGCAGCTTGAACGGGAACAGGGGAAATTCACCCCTCCACTTT. It encodes CASSLNGNRGNSPLHF.

The table lists this clone with a count of one. The chain combines TRBV6-5 with TRBJ1-2; TRBD1 is a possible D gene (6 bases). This CDR3 comprises 13 residues. Germline V gene lookup returns CDR1 MNHEY and CDR2 SVGAGI. V was cut by 4 bases and J by 4 bases, with 10 bases left in between. CDR3 residues: CASSSGQIYGYTF. The CDR3 region has the DNA TGTGCCAGCAGTTCAGGACAGATCTATGGCTACACCTTC.

Concerning this clone itself: Sequence at one end of the junction differs from germline and may be a read error. Different DNA sequences within this sample yield the same CDR3. The rearrangement joins TRBV7-2 to TRBJ1-2; 9 bases agree with TRBD1. The CDR3 spans 15 residues. Germline V gene sequence: CDR1 SGHTA, CDR2 FQGNSA. This CDR3 is CASSSGGQGLYGYTF. The CDR3 region has the DNA TGCGCCAGCAGTAGTGGGGGACAGGGACTCTATGGCTACACCTTC. The entire variable domain, with the rest obtained from reference TRBV7-2 and TRBJ1-2, is as follows: GAGVSQSPSNKVTEKGKDVELRCDPISGHTALYWYRQSLGQGLEFLIYFQGNSAPDKSGLPSDRFSAERTGGSVSTLTIQRTQQEDSAVYLCASSSGGQGLYGYTFGSGTRLTVV.

V usage is TRBV6-1 and J usage is TRBJ1-2; 7 bases agree with TRBD1. Germline lookup yields CDR1 MNHNS and CDR2 SASEGT. V was clipped by 4 bases and J by 5 bases; unmatched bases: 19. This CDR3 has 18 residues. The CDR3 here is CASSAIPKTGTNPYGYTF. CDR3 DNA sequence: TGTGCCAGCAGTGCGATCCCTAAGACAGGGACCAACCCATATGGCTACACCTTC.

This chain uses TRBV7-3 with TRBJ2-3; 14 bases line up with TRBD2. The V segment lost 1 base and the J segment 0 bases; nucleotides outside the gene matches: 12. This CDR3 has 21 residues. Germline V gene data show CDR1 as SGHTA and CDR2 as FQGTGA. The CDR3 coding sequence is TGTGCCAGCAGCTTAAAGCCTAGGGGGACTAGCGGGGGCCCAAGCACAGATACGCAGTATTTT. It specifies CASSLKPRGTSGGPSTDTQYF.

This chain uses TRBV25-1 with TRBJ1-4, with TRBD1 matching over 9 bases. Germline V gene data show CDR1 as MGHDK and CDR2 as SYGVNS. This CDR3 is 17 amino acids long. V shed 3 bases and J 5 bases; nucleotides not matched to a gene: 10. CDR3 sequence: CASSDPGQGTVNEKLFF. The CDR3 DNA follows: TGTGCCAGCAGTGACCCTGGACAGGGGACCGTCAATGAAAAACTGTTTTTT.

The chain links TRBV7-2 to TRBJ2-3; 9 bases match TRBD1. J gave up 5 bases and V 4 bases, and 1 base lay outside the gene matches. The CDR3 runs to 13 residues. The germline gives CDR1 SGHTA, CDR2 FQGNSA. CDR3 sequence reads: CASSWTGEDTQYF. CDR3 bases: TGTGCCAGCAGCTGGACAGGGGAAGATACGCAGTATTTT.

The chain joins TRBV18 to TRBJ2-5, with 9 bases lining up with TRBD2. The CDR3 covers 16 residues. Germline V CDR1 and CDR2: KGHSH, LQKENI. V was clipped by 1 base and J by 1 base; unmatched bases: 4. CDR3: CASSPLSGGIQETQYF. CDR3 nucleotide sequence: TGTGCCAGCTCACCACTAAGCGGGGGGATCCAAGAGACCCAGTACTTC.

The J gene is TRBJ1-1, the V gene TRBV19, with a possible D match to TRBD1 (6 bases). The germline gives CDR1 LNHDA, CDR2 SQIVND (reference sequence). The V and J ends lost 5 bases and 1 base respectively, with 14 bases between them. CDR3 length equals 15 residues. The CDR3 sequence is CASSPQGHPNTEAFF. CDR3 nucleotide sequence: TGTGCCAGTAGTCCACAGGGACACCCGAACACTGAAGCTTTCTTT.

The rearrangement links TRBV2 to TRBJ2-1; unclear D gene. The germline gives CDR1 SNHLY, CDR2 FYNNEI. This CDR3 is built from 12 residues. With 5 bases removed from V and 6 bases from J, the gap between germline ends came to 8 bases. The CDR3 loop is CASSFSSNEQFF. The CDR3 coding sequence is TGTGCCAGCAGTTTTTCTAGCAATGAGCAGTTCTTC.

This clone was seen a handful of times. V is TRBV5-1 and J is TRBJ2-1; possibly TRBD1 for D (5 bases). The CDR3 extends over 14 amino acids. Germline V gene data show CDR1 as SGHRS and CDR2 as YFSETQ. Trimming removed 4 bases from V and 9 bases from J, with 17 bases in between. CDR3 nucleotides: TGCGCCAGCAGCACCCAGGGTGGGTTGCGTGAGCAGTTCTTC. Its protein is CASSTQGGLREQFF.

This clone showed up just once. The CDR3: CASSLARGANVLTF. For the CDR3, the DNA is TGTGCCAGCAGCTTAGCAAGAGGGGCCAACGTCCTGACTTTC. The gene calls are TRBV7-8 and TRBJ2-6; D is ambiguous. V lost 0 bases and J 4 bases, leaving 4 bases between the germline ends. The CDR3 covers 14 residues. CDR1 is SGHVS and CDR2 is FQNEAQ in the germline V gene.

This clone was detected only once. This sequence joins TRBV27 and TRBJ2-7; tentative D call: TRBD1 (5 bases). CDR3 length: 15 residues. The germline CDR1 and CDR2 sequences are MNHEY and SMNVEV (reference sequence). Trimming left V 4 bases short and J 5 bases short, with 18 bases between. The CDR3 reads CASSSPRDRSNEQYF. The CDR3 DNA reads as TGTGCCAGCAGTTCACCCCGAGACAGATCTAACGAGCAGTACTTC.

V usage is TRBV30 and J usage is TRBJ2-3; weak D call: TRBD1 (6 bases). Germline V gene data show CDR1 as GTSNPN and CDR2 as SVGIG (reference sequence). The CDR3 spans 12 residues. The germline V and J ends were trimmed by 3 bases and 4 bases, with 8 bases remaining between them. CDR3 sequence reads: CAWSAGADTQYF. The DNA of the CDR3 is TGTGCCTGGAGCGCAGGGGCAGATACGCAGTATTTT.

This clone was counted once. V is TRBV5-1 and J is TRBJ2-2, with a weak D call TRBD2 (7 bases). Germline assignment: CDR1 SGHRS and CDR2 YFSETQ. This CDR3 contains 15 residues. Trimming left V 6 bases short and J 3 bases short, with 15 bases between. Here the CDR3 reads CASTRGAFDTGELFF. DNA of the CDR3: TGCGCCAGCACTCGGGGGGCCTTCGACACCGGGGAGCTGTTTTTT.

The chain has TRBV10-1 and TRBJ2-1; no reliable D call. This CDR3 comprises 13 residues. V shed 0 bases and J shed 6 bases, with 6 bases lying between them. Per germline, CDR1 WNHNN and CDR2 SYGVQD (reference sequence). The CDR3 here is CASSESKSNEQFF. The CDR3, as DNA: TGCGCCAGCAGTGAGTCGAAGAGCAATGAGCAGTTCTTC.

CDR3 nucleotides: TGTGCCAGCAGCGTAGAATCTGATACGCAGTATTTT. Its protein is CASSVESDTQYF. The rearrangement links TRBV2 to TRBJ2-3; D is undetermined. CDR3 length: 12 amino acids. V lost 6 bases and J 6 bases, leaving 10 bases between the germline ends. Germline CDR1 reads SNHLY; CDR2 reads FYNNEI.